Sequencing of this T cell receptor (beta chain) was carried out in a study of cytomegalovirus exposure and HLA in healthy donors. The study ran its PCR with 60 Vbeta and 13 Jbeta primers. Profiled with immunoSEQ multiplex PCR; TCRdb holds only in-frame clones, not every one. Of 150,000 to 200,000 clones in the sample, 82% were seen once. Per the germline V gene, CDR1 is MDHEN and CDR2 is SYDVKM. With 5 bases removed from V and 5 bases from J, the gap between germline ends came to 15 bases. This CDR3 contains 15 residues. This receptor was taken from a girl aged 10-17 years in good health and CMV-seropositive. Sequencing was performed on PBMCs. V gene TRBV28 combines with J gene TRBJ1-4; D uncertain. Here the CDR3 reads CASSIPSRGNEKLFF. DNA of the CDR3: TGTGCCAGCAGTATTCCCTCGAGAGGGAATGAAAAACTGTTTTTT.